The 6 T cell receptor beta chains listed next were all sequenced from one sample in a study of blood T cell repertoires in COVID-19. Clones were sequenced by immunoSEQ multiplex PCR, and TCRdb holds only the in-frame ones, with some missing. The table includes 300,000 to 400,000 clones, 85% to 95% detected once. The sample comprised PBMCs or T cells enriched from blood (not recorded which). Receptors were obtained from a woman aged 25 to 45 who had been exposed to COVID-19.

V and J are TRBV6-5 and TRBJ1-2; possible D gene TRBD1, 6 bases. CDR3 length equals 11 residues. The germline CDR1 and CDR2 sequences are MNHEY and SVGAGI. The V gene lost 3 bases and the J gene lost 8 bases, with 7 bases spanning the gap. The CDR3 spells CASSYQGGYTF. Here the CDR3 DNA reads TGTGCCAGCAGTTATCAGGGGGGCTACACCTTC.

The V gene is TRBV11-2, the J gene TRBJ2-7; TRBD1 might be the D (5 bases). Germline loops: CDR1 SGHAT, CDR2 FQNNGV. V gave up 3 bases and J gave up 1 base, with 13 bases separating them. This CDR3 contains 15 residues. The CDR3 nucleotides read TGTGCCAGCAGCTTTGCCCAGGGTCTGTCCTACGAGCAGTACTTC. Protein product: CASSFAQGLSYEQYF.

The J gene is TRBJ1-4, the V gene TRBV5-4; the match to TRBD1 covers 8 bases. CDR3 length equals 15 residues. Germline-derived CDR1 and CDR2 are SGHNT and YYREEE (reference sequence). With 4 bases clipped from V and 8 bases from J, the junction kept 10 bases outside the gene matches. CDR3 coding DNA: TGTGCCAGCAGCCCCTCAGGGGGCGCGGGAGAAAAACTGTTTTTT. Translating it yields CASSPSGGAGEKLFF.

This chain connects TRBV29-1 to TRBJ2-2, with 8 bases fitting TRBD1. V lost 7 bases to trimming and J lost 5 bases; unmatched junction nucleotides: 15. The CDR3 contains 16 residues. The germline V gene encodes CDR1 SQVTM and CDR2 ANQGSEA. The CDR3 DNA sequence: TGCAGCGCATCCCCGGGACAGGCTATGATAACCGGGGAGCTGTTTTTT. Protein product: CSASPGQAMITGELFF.

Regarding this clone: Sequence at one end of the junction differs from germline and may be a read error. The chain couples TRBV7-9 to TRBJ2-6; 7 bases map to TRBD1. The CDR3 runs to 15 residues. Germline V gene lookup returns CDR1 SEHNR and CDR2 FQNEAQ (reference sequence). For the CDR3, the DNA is TGTGCCAGCAGCTTAGCGAAGATCGGGGACAGTCCCGTCGCTTTC. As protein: CASSLAKIGDSPVAF.

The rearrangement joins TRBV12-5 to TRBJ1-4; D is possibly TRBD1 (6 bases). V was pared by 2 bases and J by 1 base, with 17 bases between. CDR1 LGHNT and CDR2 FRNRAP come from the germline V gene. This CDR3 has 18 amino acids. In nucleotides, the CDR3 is TGTGCTAGTGGTTTGTCGGTTGCCTACAGGGTAACTAATGAAAAACTGTTTTTT. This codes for CASGLSVAYRVTNEKLFF. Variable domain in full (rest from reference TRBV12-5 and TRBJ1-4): DARVTQTPRHKVTEMGQEVTMRCQPILGHNTVFWYRQTMMQGLELLAYFRNRAPLDDSGMPKDRFSAEMPDATLATLKIQPSEPRDSAVYFCASGLSVAYRVTNEKLFFGSGTQLSVL.